These 18 T cell receptor beta chains originate from one sample sequenced in a study of T cell therapy after organ transplantation. Their specific antigens are unknown. Profiling relied on immunoSEQ multiplex PCR, and the TCRdb table lists in-frame clones only, not all of them. The sample has 1,500 to 2,000 clones, about nine tenths seen once. The sample's time point: 20-29 weeks after completion of therapy. This sample comprised CD8+ T cells from blood, obtained after autologous CMV-specific T cell therapy. The receptors were gathered from a human patient who had received a solid organ transplant and had CMV disease. Some T cells may possibly be graft donor cells.

In DNA, the CDR3 is TGTGCCAGCAGCTTAGGGCTAGCGGGAGCGGAGCAGTTCTTC. Amino acid sequence: CASSLGLAGAEQFF. The chain is built from TRBV13 and TRBJ2-1; TRBD2 matches 10 bases. The CDR3 contains 14 residues. The V segment lost 0 bases and the J segment 10 bases; nucleotides outside the gene matches: 3. Germline-derived CDR1 and CDR2 are PRHDT and FYEKMQ (reference sequence).

V usage is TRBV27 and J usage is TRBJ1-3; D unresolved. The better agreement between TRBJ2-2 and the DNA end casts doubt on the J call. Germline CDR1 reads MNHEY; CDR2 reads SMNVEV (reference sequence). The CDR3 has 12 amino acids. The CDR3 loop reads CASSFSDGELFF. Here the CDR3 DNA reads TGTGCCAGCAGTTTCAGCGACGGGGAGCTGTTTTTT.

The rearrangement joins TRBV27 to TRBJ2-7, with D hard to call. This CDR3 spans 11 amino acids. Per the germline V gene, CDR1 is MNHEY and CDR2 is SMNVEV (reference sequence). V was clipped by 3 bases and J by 0 bases, with 0 bases between them. CDR3 bases: TGTGCCAGCAGTTTCTCCTACGAGCAGTACTTC. Its translation is CASSFSYEQYF.

This clone was seen just once. The chain joins TRBV25-1 to TRBJ2-5; perhaps TRBD1 as D (6 bases). The germline V gene has CDR1 MGHDK and CDR2 SYGVNS. The CDR3 length is 14 residues. Between the trimmed V and J ends, which lost 3 bases and 2 bases, there was a span of 10 bases. The CDR3 sequence: CASSDRTAQETQYF. Here the CDR3 DNA reads TGTGCCAGCAGTGACCGGACAGCACAAGAGACCCAGTACTTC.

The chain is built from TRBV7-9 and TRBJ1-4; perhaps TRBD1 as D (6 bases). The CDR3 sequence is 15 residues long. The germline V gene has CDR1 SEHNR and CDR2 FQNEAQ (reference sequence). Trimming left V 5 bases short and J 5 bases short, with 15 bases between. In DNA form, the CDR3 reads TGTGCCAGCAGCCCCCGGACAGCCAACAATGAAAAACTGTTTTTT. Residues: CASSPRTANNEKLFF.

This clone has just one count. This chain connects TRBV7-6 to TRBJ2-1; the match to TRBD2 covers 7 bases. The CDR3 is made up of 14 amino acids. Germline V gene sequence: CDR1 SGHVS, CDR2 FNYEAQ. After removal of 2 bases from V and 3 bases from J, the junction contained 1 base not matched to a gene. The CDR3 protein is CASSLLAVYNEQFF. The CDR3 DNA is TGTGCCAGCAGCTTACTAGCGGTCTACAATGAGCAGTTCTTC.

The CDR3 sequence: CASSPPREGDTEAFF. In DNA form, the CDR3 reads TGTGCCAGCAGCCCCCCCCGGGAAGGGGACACTGAAGCTTTCTTT. The rearrangement joins TRBV9 to TRBJ1-1, with TRBD1 as a possible D gene (5 bases). Germline CDR1 and CDR2: SGDLS and YYNGEE. V gave up 4 bases and J gave up 3 bases, with 16 bases separating them. The CDR3 runs 15 residues.

This sequence joins TRBV4-1 and TRBJ2-1; 7 bases are a match to TRBD1. The CDR3 length is 15 residues. J gave up 5 bases and V 0 bases, and 4 bases lay outside the gene matches. Germline CDR1 MGHRA, CDR2 YSYEKL. The CDR3 loop reads CASSQDEGADNEQFF. CDR3 bases: TGCGCCAGCAGCCAAGATGAGGGGGCCGACAATGAGCAGTTCTTC.

A few counts support this clone. This rearrangement joins TRBV6-1 to TRBJ2-1; D possibly uses TRBD1 or TRBD2 (6 bases each). V shed 6 bases and J shed 1 base, with 13 bases lying between them. The CDR3 covers 15 residues. Germline loops: CDR1 MNHNS, CDR2 SASEGT. This chain's CDR3 is CASSLGGLSYNEQFF. In nucleotides, the CDR3 is TGTGCCAGCAGCTTAGGGGGGCTGTCCTACAATGAGCAGTTCTTC.

The chain joins TRBV2 to TRBJ2-6; D call uncertain. V was pared by 2 bases and J by 3 bases, with 8 bases between. Looked up from germline, CDR1 is SNHLY and CDR2 is FYNNEI. The CDR3 consists of 15 residues. CDR3 DNA sequence: TGTGCCAGCAGTGAATTGGTCCTTGGGGCCAACGTCCTGACTTTC. This encodes CASSELVLGANVLTF.

This sequence joins TRBV13 and TRBJ2-3, with TRBD2 matching over 9 bases. This CDR3 comprises 16 residues. V gave up 4 bases and J gave up 3 bases; unmatched junction bases: 8. Germline V lookup: CDR1 PRHDT, CDR2 FYEKMQ (reference sequence). The CDR3 loop reads CASSSLSGSYTDTQYF. The DNA for the CDR3 is TGTGCCAGCAGCTCACTTAGCGGGAGTTATACAGATACGCAGTATTTT.

This clone was counted only a few times. This chain connects TRBV6-6 to TRBJ1-1; D gene unclear. Germline loops: CDR1 MNHNY, CDR2 SVGAGI (reference sequence). Trimming pared 5 bases from V and 6 bases from J, leaving 7 bases between. The CDR3 is 11 residues long. The CDR3 DNA reads as TGTGCCAGCAGTACCTTCGCTGAAGCTTTCTTT. It yields the protein CASSTFAEAFF.

V usage is TRBV28 and J usage is TRBJ2-7, with D possibly being TRBD1 (5 bases). The length of the CDR3 is 13 residues. The V end lost 8 bases, the J end lost 2 bases, and 13 bases lay between the germline ends. From germline, CDR1 is MDHEN and CDR2 SYDVKM. DNA for the CDR3: TGTGCCAGCGGAGCCAGGACAACCTACGAGCAGTACTTC. As protein: CASGARTTYEQYF.

This clone appeared a few times. The rearrangement uses TRBV10-2 and TRBJ1-1; D is unresolved. V was trimmed by 6 bases and J by 4 bases, leaving 12 bases between them. The germline gives CDR1 WSHSY, CDR2 SAAADI. CDR3 length equals 13 residues. CDR3 protein: CASRMHDGTEAFF. In DNA form, the CDR3 reads TGCGCCAGCAGAATGCATGACGGCACTGAAGCTTTCTTT.

The rearrangement joins TRBV27 to TRBJ2-7; no definite D call. Germline V gene lookup returns CDR1 MNHEY and CDR2 SMNVEV (reference sequence). Trimming cost V 3 bases and J 2 bases, with 14 bases left between them. The CDR3 length is 15 residues. The CDR3 nucleotides are TGTGCCAGCAGTTTCAGGTCCAGCGATGCCTACGAGCAGTACTTC. Amino acid sequence: CASSFRSSDAYEQYF.

This chain connects TRBV6-5 to TRBJ1-1; a possible D gene is TRBD1 (6 bases). Trimming took 0 bases from V and 6 from J, leaving 8 bases between them. There are 13 residues in the CDR3. Per germline, CDR1 MNHEY and CDR2 SVGAGI. The CDR3 bases are TGTGCCAGCAGTTACTCTGGACAGCCTGAAGCTTTCTTT. Protein sequence: CASSYSGQPEAFF.

This clone was picked up a small number of times. The chain recombines TRBV9 with TRBJ2-1; 8 positions agree with TRBD2. Germline CDR1 reads SGDLS; CDR2 reads YYNGEE. The junction had 3 bases not matched to a gene; V was cut back by 1 base and J by 9 bases. CDR3 length: 13 amino acids. CDR3: CASSVLAGTEQFF. CDR3 coding DNA: TGTGCCAGCAGCGTATTAGCGGGGACTGAGCAGTTCTTC.

The chain recombines TRBV28 with TRBJ2-5; D possibly corresponds to TRBD1 (5 bases). Germline CDR1 reads MDHEN; CDR2 reads SYDVKM. This CDR3 comprises 15 residues. Trimming took 6 bases from V and 2 from J, leaving 16 bases between them. The chain's CDR3 is CASRAQERSQETQYF. Here the CDR3 DNA reads TGTGCCAGCAGAGCACAGGAAAGGTCTCAAGAGACCCAGTACTTC.